The 8 T cell receptor beta chains below all came from one sample that was sequenced in a study of Tregs in tolerant kidney transplant recipients. TCRdb keeps only in-frame clones here, not all; method: immunoSEQ multiplex PCR. The profile shows around 19,000 clones, 80% to 90% of them singletons. The sequenced sample consisted of Tregs from blood. These receptors came from a human donor in good health.

As DNA, the CDR3 is TGTGCCAGCAGCATAGACCTCGAGATACTCACAGATACGCAGTATTTT. Its protein is CASSIDLEILTDTQYF. The genes are TRBV5-4 and TRBJ2-3, with D unclear. Germline V gene data show CDR1 as SGHNT and CDR2 as YYREEE (reference sequence). Trimming shortened V by 4 bases and J by 2 bases, and 17 bases separated the two germline ends. This CDR3 has 16 amino acids.

This chain links TRBV9 with TRBJ1-2; D uncertain. Deletions cut 3 bases from V and 5 bases from J, with 17 bases between. The CDR3 has 15 amino acids. Looked up from germline, CDR1 is SGDLS and CDR2 is YYNGEE. The CDR3 reads CASSATPRGRYGYTF. The CDR3 nucleotides read TGTGCCAGCAGCGCAACCCCCCGGGGAAGGTATGGCTACACCTTC.

The V call is TRBV27, the J call TRBJ2-5; perhaps TRBD2 as D (6 bases). CDR1 is MNHEY, CDR2 SMNVEV, per germline (reference sequence). This CDR3 contains 14 residues. V lost 3 bases, J lost 5 bases, and 13 bases lay in between. The CDR3 DNA is TGTGCCAGCAGTTTGCGGGGTTTCGGGGAGACCCAGTACTTC. It encodes CASSLRGFGETQYF.

This clone has just one count. The V and J genes are TRBV4-2 and TRBJ2-5, with a possible D match to TRBD1 (5 bases). The CDR3 spans 15 residues. V was shortened by 4 bases and J by 5 bases, with 17 bases between the two germline ends. Germline CDR1 and CDR2: LGHNA and YNFKEQ. This CDR3 reads CASSRRLGQAETQYF. DNA of the CDR3: TGTGCCAGCAGCCGCCGGTTGGGGCAGGCGGAGACCCAGTACTTC.

The chain is built from TRBV5-1 and TRBJ2-7; the D is unclear. CDR3 length equals 13 residues. Between the trimmed V and J ends, which lost 2 bases and 2 bases, there was a span of 8 bases. CDR1 and CDR2 (germline): SGHRS, YFSETQ. This CDR3 reads CASSFNTAYEQYF. CDR3 nucleotide sequence: TGCGCCAGCAGCTTTAACACCGCCTACGAGCAGTACTTC. Supplemented by reference TRBV5-1 and TRBJ2-7, the full variable domain reads KAGVTQTPRYLIKTRGQQVTLSCSPISGHRSVSWYQQTPGQGLQFLFEYFSETQRNKGNFPGRFSGRQFSNSRSEMNVSTLELGDSALYLCASSFNTAYEQYFGPGTRLTVT.

This clone came up once. V and J are TRBV10-1 and TRBJ2-5, with D possibly being TRBD2 (6 bases). Germline lookup yields CDR1 WNHNN and CDR2 SYGVQD (reference sequence). CDR3 size: 14 residues. With 8 bases removed from V and 5 bases from J, the gap between germline ends came to 18 bases. CDR3 protein: CASLFVAGSETQYF. CDR3 DNA: TGCGCCAGCCTATTCGTCGCGGGGTCGGAGACCCAGTACTTC.

The chain combines TRBV30 with TRBJ2-6, with 10 bases identical to TRBD1. The germline V gene encodes CDR1 GTSNPN and CDR2 SVGIG (reference sequence). This CDR3 contains 18 residues. The trim removed 3 bases at V and 2 bases at J, leaving 10 bases unmatched. The CDR3 DNA is TGTGCCTGGAGAAGACAGGGGGCGCGTAACCCTGGGGCCAACGTCCTGACTTTC. Amino acid sequence: CAWRRQGARNPGANVLTF.

The V call is TRBV7-2, the J call TRBJ1-2; maybe TRBD1 (6 bases). Germline CDR1 reads SGHTA; CDR2 reads FQGNSA. This CDR3 has 15 amino acids. V was clipped by 1 base and J by 5 bases, with 14 bases between them. In DNA form, the CDR3 reads TGTGCCAGCAGCTTAGTGTCAGGGGTAGATTATGGCTACACCTTC. Its translation is CASSLVSGVDYGYTF.